This is a list of T cell receptor beta chains from one sample in a study of shared clonotypes between healthy human individuals. Clones were read by immunoSEQ multiplex PCR, and TCRdb kept only the in-frame ones, dropping some. The sample records more than 550,000 clones, approximately 77% being singletons. Sequenced sample: memory CD4+ T cells sorted from blood. Receptors originate from a woman in her twenties or thirties in good health. Both conserved end residues are part of each CDR3. D genes are given only for firm matches. The size field is filled for only some rows; it gives once, few, many or a size class.

d_gene: TRBD2
abundance: -
j_gene: TRBJ2-2
v_gene: TRBV6-1
CDR3nt: TGTGCCAGCAGTGAGTCGACTAGCGGGATTGCCGGGGAGCTGTTTTTT
CDR3aa: CASSESTSGIAGELFF

d_gene: -
abundance: -
j_gene: TRBJ1-1
v_gene: TRBV28
CDR3nt: TGTGCCAGCAGTTTAAGGTGGACTGAAGCTTTCTTT
CDR3aa: CASSLRWTEAFF

d_gene: TRBD2
abundance: -
j_gene: TRBJ2-3
v_gene: TRBV7-9
CDR3nt: TGTGCCAGCAGCTTGTTAGCGGGAGTGAGCACAGATACGCAGTATTTT
CDR3aa: CASSLLAGVSTDTQYF

d_gene: TRBD1
abundance: few
j_gene: TRBJ1-1
v_gene: TRBV7-3
CDR3nt: TGTGCCAGCAGCTTTGGGGGGACAGGAGGTACCGAAGCTTTCTTT
CDR3aa: CASSFGGTGGTEAFF

d_gene: -
abundance: -
j_gene: TRBJ1-2
v_gene: TRBV7-9
CDR3nt: TGTGCCAGCAGCTTAGGGGTTCCGGATGGCTACACCTTC
CDR3aa: CASSLGVPDGYTF

d_gene: -
abundance: -
j_gene: TRBJ2-3
v_gene: TRBV2
CDR3nt: TGTGCCAGCAGTCGGCGGGTAACTAGCACAGATACGCAGTATTTT
CDR3aa: CASSRRVTSTDTQYF

d_gene: -
abundance: -
j_gene: TRBJ1-1
v_gene: TRBV28
CDR3nt: TGTGCCAGCAGTTTATCGGGATGGCAGGCGGGTTTCTTT
CDR3aa: CASSLSGWQAGFF

d_gene: TRBD1
abundance: -
j_gene: TRBJ2-1
v_gene: TRBV28
CDR3nt: TGTGCCAGCAGTTCTCCGGGACAGGGGTTCTACAATGAGCAGTTCTTC
CDR3aa: CASSSPGQGFYNEQFF

d_gene: -
abundance: -
j_gene: TRBJ2-5
v_gene: TRBV5-1
CDR3nt: TGCGCCAGCAGCTTGCGTCTCCGGGGCCCGAAGAGTAAAGAGACCCAGTACTTC
CDR3aa: CASSLRLRGPKSKETQYF

d_gene: -
abundance: few
j_gene: TRBJ2-1
v_gene: TRBV10-3
CDR3nt: TGTGCCACGGGGGACAGAAGCTCCTACAATGAGCAGTTCTTC
CDR3aa: CATGDRSSYNEQFF

d_gene: -
abundance: -
j_gene: TRBJ2-7
v_gene: TRBV6-5
CDR3nt: TGTGCCAGCAGTTACTCGCCCGAAACCTCCTACGAGCAGTACTTC
CDR3aa: CASSYSPETSYEQYF

d_gene: -
abundance: once
j_gene: TRBJ2-7
v_gene: TRBV7-9
CDR3nt: TGTGCCAGCAGCTTAACGGGCGGGGCAACCTACGAGCAGTACTTC
CDR3aa: CASSLTGGATYEQYF

d_gene: TRBD1
abundance: -
j_gene: TRBJ1-5
v_gene: TRBV6-1
CDR3nt: TGTGCCAGCAATACGGGACAGAATCAGCCCCAGCATTTT
CDR3aa: CASNTGQNQPQHF

d_gene: TRBD2
abundance: -
j_gene: TRBJ2-1
v_gene: TRBV30
CDR3nt: TGTGCCATGCCGGGACTAGGAAATGAGCAGTTCTTC
CDR3aa: CAMPGLGNEQFF

d_gene: -
abundance: -
j_gene: TRBJ2-7
v_gene: TRBV18
CDR3nt: TGTGCCAGCTCAGCAGGCCTCTCCTACGAGCAGTACTTC
CDR3aa: CASSAGLSYEQYF

d_gene: TRBD1
abundance: -
j_gene: TRBJ2-4
v_gene: TRBV14
CDR3nt: TGTGCCAGCAGCGACGGACAGGGGATCATTCAGTACTTC
CDR3aa: CASSDGQGIIQYF

d_gene: TRBD1
abundance: many
j_gene: TRBJ1-2
v_gene: TRBV25-1
CDR3nt: TGTGCCAGCAGTTTCGGGACAGCTAACTATGGCTACACCTTC
CDR3aa: CASSFGTANYGYTF

d_gene: TRBD1
abundance: -
j_gene: TRBJ1-3
v_gene: TRBV4-1
CDR3nt: TGCGCCAGCAGCCAAGGCCAGGGGGCTTCTGGAAACACCATATATTTT
CDR3aa: CASSQGQGASGNTIYF

d_gene: TRBD1
abundance: few
j_gene: TRBJ1-1
v_gene: TRBV19
CDR3nt: TGTGCCAGTAGTATCCGGGACAGAGCTTTCTTT
CDR3aa: CASSIRDRAFF

d_gene: TRBD1
abundance: -
j_gene: TRBJ2-7
v_gene: TRBV6-5
CDR3nt: TGTGCCAGCAGGGACCTAACAGGGGACTACGAGCAGTACTTC
CDR3aa: CASRDLTGDYEQYF

d_gene: -
abundance: -
j_gene: TRBJ2-7
v_gene: TRBV25-1
CDR3nt: TGTGCCAGCAGTGAATGGTCGACAGGAGAGCAGTACTTC
CDR3aa: CASSEWSTGEQYF

d_gene: -
abundance: -
j_gene: TRBJ1-4
v_gene: TRBV19
CDR3nt: TGTGCCAGTAGTCCGCTTACAAATGAAAAACTGTTTTTT
CDR3aa: CASSPLTNEKLFF

d_gene: TRBD2
abundance: -
j_gene: TRBJ2-1
v_gene: TRBV19
CDR3nt: TGTGCCAGTACTTCTAGCGGGAGGGCCGGGGGAAATGAGCAGTTCTTC
CDR3aa: CASTSSGRAGGNEQFF

d_gene: -
abundance: -
j_gene: TRBJ2-1
v_gene: TRBV5-1
CDR3nt: TGCGCCAGCAGCTTGGTCGTCGGTCATGAGCAGTTCTTC
CDR3aa: CASSLVVGHEQFF

d_gene: TRBD2
abundance: few
j_gene: TRBJ2-7
v_gene: TRBV28
CDR3nt: TGTGCCAGCAGTTCGTCCGGACTAGCGGGATCTAAGCAGTACTTC
CDR3aa: CASSSSGLAGSKQYF

d_gene: -
abundance: -
j_gene: TRBJ2-5
v_gene: TRBV18
CDR3nt: TGTGCCAGCTCGCCGGGACAAGGAGCGGAGACCCAGTACTTC
CDR3aa: CASSPGQGAETQYF

d_gene: -
abundance: -
j_gene: TRBJ2-3
v_gene: TRBV18
CDR3nt: TGTGCCAGCTCCGCTAAGGCAGGGGAGGCAGATACGCAGTATTTT
CDR3aa: CASSAKAGEADTQYF

d_gene: TRBD2
abundance: once
j_gene: TRBJ2-2
v_gene: TRBV13
CDR3nt: TGTGCCAGCAGCTTTGGATTCTCCAGCGGGAGAGGATCCGGGGAGCTGTTTTTT
CDR3aa: CASSFGFSSGRGSGELFF

d_gene: TRBD1
abundance: few
j_gene: TRBJ2-7
v_gene: TRBV11-2
CDR3nt: TGTGCCAGCAGTCAAGGACAGGGGCGGGAGCAGTACTTC
CDR3aa: CASSQGQGREQYF

d_gene: -
abundance: few
j_gene: TRBJ2-7
v_gene: TRBV4-1
CDR3nt: TGCGCCAGCAGCCAGGTACCCGCCGGGACCAAATACGAGCAGTACTTC
CDR3aa: CASSQVPAGTKYEQYF

d_gene: -
abundance: -
j_gene: TRBJ2-7
v_gene: TRBV11-2
CDR3nt: TGTGCCAGCAGCTTAGATTTTGTCGGAAGGGATTGGTACGAGCAGTACTTC
CDR3aa: CASSLDFVGRDWYEQYF